This T cell receptor beta chain was captured in a study of STAT5B mutations in CD4+ large granular lymphocyte leukemia (dated by TCRdb to the early 2020s). Broadly, across the study: Among the healthy controls, the CDR3 'QG' motif was associated with a particular HLA allele. The study compared the TCRbeta repertoires of patients with CD4+ T-cell large granular lymphocyte leukemia against those of healthy blood donors. Flow cytometry on FACSCanto II or FACSVerse showed that the purified fractions were more than 95% pure among lymphocytes. General findings and caveats noted by the study authors: Data were not HLA-matched; higher clonality in CD4+ versus CD8+ T-LGLL could reflect the relatively small sample size. Each patient's main leukemic clonotypes were private, but 25% of these clonotypes showed up at low frequency in the non-leukemic repertoires of other patients. Enrichment of TRBV06-family usage was observed among the top patient clones (8/27) relative to healthy controls (2/35). Greater clonality appeared to be present in CD4-sorted patient repertoires than in healthy CD4+ repertoires, and the difference was retained after the putative leukemic clones were removed.

With regard to this clone: Its antigen has not been determined. No base qualities exist here, and no much larger clone lies one base off it.

The CDR3 spans 15 residues, from the cysteine through the phenylalanine. Of all the DNA, just the CDR3 is kept, 45 bases in frame from base 1. CDR1 and CDR2, looked up from the germline V gene, are MNHEY and SVGAGI. The V end gives up 9 bases and the J end 3 bases, leaving 10 bases in the junction not matched to a gene. TCRbeta rearrangements were sequenced from genomic DNA using the immunoSEQ assay at survey resolution. The paper's data handling went like this. In the TCR sequencing data, the lowest productive clonotype frequency that could be detected was 2.59 x 10-5. Only productive TCRbeta rearrangements, meaning sequences that were complete and in-frame, were kept for the analyses. Sample clonality was computed as Simpson clonality in the immunoSEQ Analyzer version 3.0. Clones were binned by frequency as very rare, small, medium, large (1-20%) or hyperexpanded (>20%). OLGA 1.2.3 estimated generation probabilities, VDJtools produced V-gene circos plots, VDJdb was queried for specificities, and GLIPH identified CDR3 motifs. The table was pulled from immuneACCESS by TCRdb, which kept in-frame rearrangements only. Such tables lose some clones; where checked, under half of the loss comes from unresolved V genes, and the rest has no known cause. V, J and clone size are taken as reported in that table, and D and trimming were inferred from the DNA itself. The sample contains approximately 30,000 clones, more than 75% of them found a single time. The ten largest account for around 2% of the sample.

Buffy coats from around 37 blood donors, supplied by the Finnish Red Cross blood service, were used as healthy controls. All TCR-sequenced material derived from peripheral blood: patient blood samples and healthy donor buffy coats. Peripheral blood mononuclear cells were isolated by Ficoll-Hypaque gradient centrifugation. For the healthy controls, CD4+ cells were obtained from buffy coats by magnetic purification. The Gentra Puregene Cell and Tissue kit was used for genomic DNA extraction, and quantification was performed on a Qubit 2.0 fluorometer. The receptor comes from a human donor in good health. The sequenced sample consisted of CD4+ T cells from blood buffy coats. The V and J genes are TRBV6-5 and TRBJ1-2, and TRBD1 aligns with 10 junction nucleotides. The bases are TGTGCCAGTATAAGACAGGGGGCAGCGGACTATGGCTACACCTTC. It encodes CASIRQGAADYGYTF.